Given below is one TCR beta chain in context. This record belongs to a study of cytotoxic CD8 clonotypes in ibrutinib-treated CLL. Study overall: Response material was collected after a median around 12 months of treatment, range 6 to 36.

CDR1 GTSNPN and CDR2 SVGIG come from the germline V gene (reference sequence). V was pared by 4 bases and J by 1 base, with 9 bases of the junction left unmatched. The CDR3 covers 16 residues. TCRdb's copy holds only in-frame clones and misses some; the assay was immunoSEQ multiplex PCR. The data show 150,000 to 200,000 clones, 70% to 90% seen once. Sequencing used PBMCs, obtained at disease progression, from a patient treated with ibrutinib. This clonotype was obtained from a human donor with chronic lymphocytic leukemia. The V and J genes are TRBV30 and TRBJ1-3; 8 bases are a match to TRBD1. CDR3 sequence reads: CAWISGGLGSGNTIYF. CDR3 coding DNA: TGTGCCTGGATTTCAGGGGGCTTAGGGTCTGGAAACACCATATATTTT.